This T cell receptor (beta chain) was retrieved from a study of blood T cell repertoires in COVID-19. From germline, CDR1 is GTSNPN and CDR2 SVGIG (reference sequence). V dropped 2 bases and J dropped 1; count of bases not matched to a gene: 11. The CDR3 length is 18 residues. Profiling relied on immunoSEQ multiplex PCR, and the TCRdb table lists in-frame clones only, not all of them. This repertoire shows around 270,000 clones, 80% to 90% found once; its top ten account for roughly 4.3%. In its sample, this clone was seen a few times. The sequenced sample consisted of PBMCs or T cells enriched from blood (not recorded which). This chain links TRBV30 with TRBJ1-5; TRBD1 matches at 10 bases. This receptor was obtained from a woman under 40 who had recovered from COVID-19. The CDR3 sequence: CAWSPPGQGLRSNQPQHF. The DNA for the CDR3 is TGTGCCTGGAGTCCTCCGGGACAGGGGCTCCGAAGCAATCAGCCCCAGCATTTT.